This entry describes one T cell receptor beta chain. Its antigen is not known. In germline, CDR1 is SGHTA, CDR2 FQGNSA. Trimming shortened V by 7 bases and J by 5 bases, and 20 bases separated the two germline ends. The CDR3 length is 15 residues. Method: immunoSEQ multiplex PCR; TCRdb's copy keeps in-frame clones and lacks some. This table holds about 150,000 clones, about 92% found once. The sample originates from a study of T cell responses to AZD1222 COVID-19 vaccine. Study-level results: The repertoires were collected only after the peak T cell response. Spike regions recognized by vaccine-associated CD4 TCRs spanned the protein, led by 160-218 and 743-854. Of spike-specific TCRs, nearly half reportedly target regions left unmutated in variants. Donors were mostly white British, more females; clonal diversity possibly underestimated.

The starting material was peripheral blood, obtained on day 0 of AZD1222 vaccination. This receptor was obtained from an adult in good health. The rearrangement uses TRBV7-2 and TRBJ1-1; D may be TRBD1 (6 bases). CDR3 nucleotides: TGTGCCAGCACCCCCGCAACAGGGTGGGTGACTGAAGCTTTCTTT. Protein product: CASTPATGWVTEAFF.